The rows below give T cell receptor beta chains drawn from one sample of a study of blood T cells in healthy people across ages. TCRdb recomputed calls from the 5' RACE reads with MiXCR, one row per CDR3 protein. Of around 1.5 million distinct CDR3 sequences detected, roughly 32% appear once; the ten largest clones hold 10% to 12%. Specimen: blood. The receptors derive from a woman aged 25-40 years in good health. CDR3s include the opening cysteine and the closing phenylalanine or tryptophan. Fields, in order: clone size, J gene, V gene, D gene, CDR3 protein, CDR3 DNA. A D gene is named only where the DNA matches it firmly. Only part of the rows carry a size: once, few, many, or a class if the clone is expanded.

few,TRBJ1-2,TRBV12-3/TRBV12-4,.,CASSSFWGYTF,TGTGCCAGCAGTTCGTTTTGGGGCTACACCTTC
.,TRBJ2-1,TRBV12-3/TRBV12-4,TRBD2,CASSSLLAGGGINEQFF,TGTGCCAGCAGTTCCCTACTAGCGGGAGGAGGGATTAATGAGCAGTTCTTC
once,TRBJ2-7,TRBV27,TRBD1,CASSLRTGTASYEQYF,TGTGCCAGCAGCCTACGGACCGGGACAGCATCCTACGAGCAGTACTTC
few,TRBJ1-6,TRBV20-1,.,CSALGSGWSPLHF,TGCAGTGCTTTGGGGTCAGGGTGGTCACCCCTCCACTTT
few,TRBJ2-1,TRBV12-3/TRBV12-4,.,CASSLLLGSQEFF,TGTGCCAGCAGTTTGCTCTTAGGTAGCCAGGAGTTCTTC
.,TRBJ1-5,TRBV9,.,CASSATARSNQPQHF,TGTGCCAGCAGCGCGACAGCTAGGAGCAATCAGCCCCAGCATTTT
few,TRBJ2-7,TRBV7-9,TRBD2,CASSLPLREGRWEQYF,TGTGCCAGCAGCCTACCGCTCCGGGAGGGCCGATGGGAGCAGTACTTC
.,TRBJ2-7,TRBV28,TRBD1,CAGSWRDRGFYEQYF,TGTGCCGGCAGTTGGCGTGACAGGGGATTCTACGAGCAGTACTTC
.,TRBJ2-7,TRBV6-6,TRBD1,CASSYATGQAIYEQYF,TGTGCCAGCAGTTACGCAACCGGACAGGCGATCTACGAGCAGTACTTC
few,TRBJ2-1,TRBV10-1,TRBD2,CASSIAGGNNEQFF,TGCGCCAGTTCGATAGCGGGAGGTAATAATGAGCAGTTCTTC
.,TRBJ1-2,TRBV6-5,TRBD1,CASSYSMTGYGYTF,TGTGCCAGCAGTTACTCGATGACAGGGTATGGCTACACCTTC
.,TRBJ2-7,TRBV2,TRBD1,CASRRDRGLEYF,TGTGCCAGCAGGAGGGACAGGGGTTTGGAGTACTTC
many,TRBJ2-7,TRBV20-1,.,CSVPGHSTYEQYF,TGCAGTGTCCCGGGACATTCGACCTACGAGCAGTACTTC
few,TRBJ1-5,TRBV4-1,TRBD1,CASSQANRGYQPQHF,TGCGCCAGCAGCCAAGCTAACAGGGGGTATCAGCCCCAGCATTTT
few,TRBJ1-4,TRBV20-1,.,CSAREDTTNEKLFF,TGCAGTGCTAGAGAGGACACAACTAATGAAAAACTGTTTTTT
.,TRBJ2-3,TRBV7-9,.,CASGVSSDTQYF,TGTGCCAGCGGGGTTAGCTCAGATACGCAGTATTTT
.,TRBJ1-3,TRBV28,.,CASSPPDTRSGNTIYF,TGTGCCAGCAGTCCCCCGGACACCCGCTCTGGAAACACCATATATTTT
few,TRBJ1-2,TRBV6-2/TRBV6-3,TRBD1,CASSYRDRPGYGYTF,TGTGCCAGCAGTTACCGGGACAGGCCGGGCTATGGCTACACCTTC
few,TRBJ1-2,TRBV27,TRBD1,CASSFYPGGNGYTF,TGTGCCAGCAGTTTTTATCCAGGGGGCAACGGCTACACCTTC
few,TRBJ2-1,TRBV28,TRBD2,CASSPSPGREPENEQFF,TGTGCCAGCAGTCCCTCCCCGGGGCGGGAGCCGGAGAATGAGCAGTTCTTC
.,TRBJ2-3,TRBV20-1,TRBD2,CSASEASGPDTQYF,TGCAGTGCTAGTGAGGCTAGCGGCCCTGATACGCAGTATTTT
few,TRBJ2-7,TRBV20-1,TRBD2,CSARLAKAYEQYF,TGCAGTGCCAGACTAGCTAAAGCCTACGAGCAGTACTTC
few,TRBJ1-2,TRBV27,.,CASTPGVGGYGYTF,TGTGCCAGCACCCCGGGGGTCGGTGGCTATGGCTACACCTTC
few,TRBJ1-2,TRBV10-3,TRBD1,CAISRDRVDWHGYTF,TGTGCCATCAGCCGGGACAGGGTCGACTGGCATGGCTACACCTTC
.,TRBJ2-1,TRBV11-1,TRBD2,CASSHPRTGAREESSYNEQFF,TGTGCCAGCAGCCACCCCAGGACGGGAGCCCGGGAGGAAAGCTCCTACAATGAGCAGTTCTTC
few,TRBJ2-2,TRBV20-1,TRBD1,CSASAGTGAGELFF,TGCAGTGCTAGTGCGGGGACAGGGGCCGGGGAGCTGTTTTTT
many,TRBJ2-3,TRBV28,TRBD2,CASSVAGGRADTQYF,TGTGCCAGCAGCGTAGCGGGAGGGCGAGCAGATACGCAGTATTTT
.,TRBJ1-6,TRBV9,TRBD1,CASSVSPDRLPLHF,TGTGCCAGCAGCGTAAGTCCGGACAGGCTTCCCCTCCACTTT
many,TRBJ2-5,TRBV4-1,.,CASSQHQETQYF,TGCGCCAGCAGCCAACACCAAGAGACCCAGTACTTC
few,TRBJ2-7,TRBV20-1,.,CSARATSSPYEQYF,TGCAGTGCTAGAGCCACCAGCTCACCCTACGAGCAGTACTTC
.,TRBJ1-4,TRBV20-1,.,CSARTQGTNEKLFF,TGCAGTGCTAGAACCCAGGGGACTAATGAAAAACTGTTTTTT
.,TRBJ1-1,TRBV7-3,.,CASSLDSSTGEAFF,TGTGCCAGCAGCCTAGACAGCTCGACCGGGGAAGCTTTCTTT
.,TRBJ2-7,TRBV20-1,.,CSAKPRAGSSYEQYF,TGCAGTGCAAAACCAAGGGCGGGAAGCTCCTACGAGCAGTACTTC
.,TRBJ2-6,TRBV7-2,.,CASSLSWGGGANVLTF,TGTGCCAGCAGCTTAAGTTGGGGGGGCGGGGCCAACGTCCTGACTTTC
.,TRBJ2-1,TRBV7-2,TRBD2,CASSLVGTSGTNNEQFF,TGTGCCAGCAGCTTAGTAGGGACTAGCGGAACGAACAATGAGCAGTTCTTC
few,TRBJ1-2,TRBV5-1,TRBD1,CASSPEIPGQGHYGYTF,TGCGCCAGCAGCCCTGAAATTCCGGGACAGGGGCACTATGGCTACACCTTC
.,TRBJ2-7,TRBV20-1,.,CSTRDRTRPEAEQYF,TGCAGTACTAGAGATCGAACTAGACCTGAAGCCGAGCAGTACTTC
.,TRBJ2-1,TRBV7-6,TRBD2,CASSPGGTAGRGKQFF,TGTGCCAGCAGCCCGGGAGGGACTGCGGGCCGAGGGAAGCAGTTCTTC
few,TRBJ2-5,TRBV20-1,TRBD2,CSASTAGGQETQYF,TGCAGTGCTAGTACCGCGGGGGGCCAAGAGACCCAGTACTTC
.,TRBJ2-1,TRBV28,.,CASSFRASGEQFF,TGTGCCAGCAGTTTTAGGGCCAGTGGTGAGCAGTTCTTC
.,TRBJ2-7,TRBV5-6,TRBD2,CASSLGQREAYEQYF,TGTGCCAGCAGCTTGGGGCAGCGGGAGGCCTACGAGCAGTACTTC
.,TRBJ1-2,TRBV7-6,.,CASSLVPDSFYGYTF,TGTGCCAGCAGCTTAGTCCCGGACAGCTTTTATGGCTACACCTTC
few,TRBJ2-7,TRBV20-1,.,CSARPGVLLYEQYF,TGCAGTGCTAGACCGGGGGTCCTCCTCTACGAGCAGTACTTC
.,TRBJ2-4,TRBV2,.,CASSDRTGMNIQYF,TGTGCCAGCAGTGATCGTACAGGGATGAACATTCAGTACTTC
.,TRBJ2-7,TRBV7-9,TRBD2,CASSGEGGGSYEQYF,TGTGCCAGCAGCGGAGAAGGCGGGGGATCCTACGAGCAGTACTTC
.,TRBJ2-5,TRBV29-1,.,CSVARGLTREQYF,TGCAGCGTCGCAAGGGGCCTTACTCGGGAGCAGTACTTC
few,TRBJ2-7,TRBV20-1,TRBD2,CSARAQLAGHEQYF,TGCAGTGCTAGAGCCCAACTAGCGGGCCACGAGCAGTACTTC
once,TRBJ2-1,TRBV11-2,TRBD2,CASRLDSKAGGSYNEQFF,TGTGCCAGCAGGCTAGATAGCAAGGCGGGAGGCTCCTACAATGAGCAGTTCTTC
few,TRBJ2-7,TRBV20-1,TRBD2,CSARDPGGEQYF,TGCAGTGCTAGAGATCCGGGGGGCGAGCAGTACTTC
once,TRBJ2-1,TRBV3-1,TRBD2,CASFSGLGTDEQFF,TGTGCCAGCTTTAGCGGGTTGGGAACTGATGAGCAGTTCTTC
few,TRBJ1-5,TRBV5-5,.,CASSFGQYSNQPQHF,TGTGCCAGCAGCTTTGGACAGTATAGCAATCAGCCCCAGCATTTT
.,TRBJ2-7,TRBV12-3/TRBV12-4,TRBD2,CASSFGEVQRGLAGANSYEQYF,TGTGCCAGCAGTTTTGGGGAAGTACAAAGGGGACTAGCGGGAGCGAACTCCTACGAGCAGTACTTC
.,TRBJ1-5,TRBV27,TRBD1,CASSFDREDQPQHF,TGTGCCAGCAGTTTTGACAGGGAGGATCAGCCCCAGCATTTT
many,TRBJ2-4,TRBV29-1,.,CSVEDWWPSRLAKNIQYF,TGCAGCGTTGAAGATTGGTGGCCATCAAGACTAGCCAAAAACATTCAGTACTTC
many,TRBJ2-7,TRBV29-1,TRBD1,CSVGRGLEQYF,TGCAGCGTGGGAAGGGGGCTCGAGCAGTACTTC
few,TRBJ1-6,TRBV7-9,.,CASSRRGDRNSPLHF,TGTGCCAGCAGCAGGCGAGGGGATAGGAATTCACCCCTCCACTTT
.,TRBJ1-3,TRBV29-1,.,CSVGGLGNTIYF,TGTAGCGTTGGGGGCCTTGGAAACACCATATATTTT